These T cell receptor beta chains were read from a single sample in a study of STAT3 mutations in large granular lymphocyte leukemia. Method: immunoSEQ multiplex PCR; TCRdb's copy keeps in-frame clones and lacks some. The data contain around 30,000 clones, about 86% of them singletons. Sequences were obtained from peripheral blood mononuclear cells. All receptors come from a man aged 55 to 70 with T-cell large granular lymphocyte leukemia. Some clones in this sample may be carry-over from other donors' samples. Each CDR3 is given with its conserved first and last residue. A D gene is named only where the DNA matches it firmly. Clone sizes are given selectively: once, few, many, or a class where the clone is expanded.

len: 18
d_gene: .
abundance: .
j_gene: TRBJ2-5
v_gene: TRBV4-1
CDR3nt: TGCGCCAGCAGCCTATTAGGGCAGGGGCAGAGACCCCAAGAGACCCAGTACTTC
CDR3aa: CASSLLGQGQRPQETQYF

len: 11
d_gene: .
abundance: .
j_gene: TRBJ2-2
v_gene: TRBV30
CDR3nt: TGTGCCTGGAGTGTACCCGGGGAGCTGTTTTTT
CDR3aa: CAWSVPGELFF

len: 14
d_gene: .
abundance: .
j_gene: TRBJ2-3
v_gene: TRBV5-1
CDR3nt: TGCGCCAGCAGCTTGGGTAGGACCACAGATACGCAGTATTTT
CDR3aa: CASSLGRTTDTQYF

len: 13
d_gene: TRBD1
abundance: .
j_gene: TRBJ2-3
v_gene: TRBV6-5
CDR3nt: TGTGCCAGCAGTAACAGGGGGCTAAATACGCAGTATTTT
CDR3aa: CASSNRGLNTQYF

len: 13
d_gene: .
abundance: once
j_gene: TRBJ1-1
v_gene: TRBV18
CDR3nt: TGTGCCAGCTCACCCCGACTCGACACTGAAGCTTTCTTT
CDR3aa: CASSPRLDTEAFF

len: 16
d_gene: TRBD1
abundance: .
j_gene: TRBJ2-3
v_gene: TRBV18
CDR3nt: TGTGCCAGCTCACGGGACAGGGGGCGGAGCACAGATACGCAGTATTTT
CDR3aa: CASSRDRGRSTDTQYF

len: 13
d_gene: .
abundance: .
j_gene: TRBJ1-1
v_gene: TRBV18
CDR3nt: TGTGCCAGCTCACCATCCCCCAACACTGAAGCTTTCTTT
CDR3aa: CASSPSPNTEAFF

len: 12
d_gene: .
abundance: .
j_gene: TRBJ2-3
v_gene: TRBV29-1
CDR3nt: TGCAGCGGGAGGGCGGGCACAGATACGCAGTATTTT
CDR3aa: CSGRAGTDTQYF

len: 14
d_gene: .
abundance: .
j_gene: TRBJ2-7
v_gene: TRBV5-1
CDR3nt: TGCGCCAGCAGCTTGACGGGGGCCCCCCACGAGCAGTACTTC
CDR3aa: CASSLTGAPHEQYF

len: 17
d_gene: TRBD1
abundance: .
j_gene: TRBJ1-6
v_gene: TRBV23-1
CDR3nt: TGCGCCAGCAGTCAATCCGGGACAGGGCCCTATAATTCACCCCTCCACTTT
CDR3aa: CASSQSGTGPYNSPLHF

len: 14
d_gene: .
abundance: once
j_gene: TRBJ2-3
v_gene: TRBV30
CDR3nt: TGTGCCTGGAGTGTACGTCCGGGGGCAGATACGCAGTATTTT
CDR3aa: CAWSVRPGADTQYF

len: 12
d_gene: .
abundance: .
j_gene: TRBJ2-4
v_gene: TRBV18
CDR3nt: TGTGCCAGCTCACCCGGGGAAAACATTCAGTACTTC
CDR3aa: CASSPGENIQYF

len: 14
d_gene: .
abundance: .
j_gene: TRBJ1-1
v_gene: TRBV6-1
CDR3nt: TGTGCCAGCAAGACGGGTGACTCCAACACTGAAGCTTTCTTT
CDR3aa: CASKTGDSNTEAFF

len: 14
d_gene: TRBD1
abundance: .
j_gene: TRBJ2-2
v_gene: TRBV19
CDR3nt: TGTGCCGCCCAGGGACAGGCAAACACCGGGGAGCTGTTTTTT
CDR3aa: CAAQGQANTGELFF

len: 16
d_gene: TRBD2
abundance: .
j_gene: TRBJ2-7
v_gene: TRBV18
CDR3nt: TGTGCCAGCTCACCTGGACCGGGACTAGCGACGTACGAGCAGTACTTC
CDR3aa: CASSPGPGLATYEQYF

len: 15
d_gene: .
abundance: .
j_gene: TRBJ2-3
v_gene: TRBV5-1
CDR3nt: TGCGCCAGCAGCTTGCGGGGGTATGGGGCAGATACGCAGTATTTT
CDR3aa: CASSLRGYGADTQYF

len: 13
d_gene: .
abundance: once
j_gene: TRBJ1-3
v_gene: TRBV18
CDR3nt: TGTGCCAGCTCACCTCCCCCTGGAAACACCATATATTTT
CDR3aa: CASSPPPGNTIYF

len: 15
d_gene: .
abundance: .
j_gene: TRBJ2-7
v_gene: TRBV28
CDR3nt: TGTGCCAGTAATAGGAGGGCAGGGGGTTCCTACGAGCAGTACTTC
CDR3aa: CASNRRAGGSYEQYF

len: 11
d_gene: .
abundance: .
j_gene: TRBJ2-7
v_gene: TRBV28
CDR3nt: TGTGCCATCCAGCGGGTGGGGGAGCAGTACTTC
CDR3aa: CAIQRVGEQYF

len: 15
d_gene: .
abundance: .
j_gene: TRBJ2-7
v_gene: TRBV6-5
CDR3nt: TGTGCCAGCAGTCTCCTTGGACAGAGAACCTACGAGCAGTACTTC
CDR3aa: CASSLLGQRTYEQYF

len: 15
d_gene: TRBD2
abundance: once
j_gene: TRBJ2-7
v_gene: TRBV29-1
CDR3nt: TGCAGCGCCCGGGGGGACCTTACTTCCTCCTACGAGCAGTACTTC
CDR3aa: CSARGDLTSSYEQYF

len: 15
d_gene: TRBD2
abundance: .
j_gene: TRBJ2-5
v_gene: TRBV7-2
CDR3nt: TGTGCCAGCCCCGAAGGGCTAGCGGGAGAAGGGACCCAGTACTTC
CDR3aa: CASPEGLAGEGTQYF

len: 15
d_gene: TRBD2
abundance: .
j_gene: TRBJ2-5
v_gene: TRBV5-3
CDR3nt: TGTGCCAGAAGCCTTGTGGGTAGCGGGAGAGAGACCCAGTACTTC
CDR3aa: CARSLVGSGRETQYF

len: 14
d_gene: TRBD1
abundance: .
j_gene: TRBJ2-3
v_gene: TRBV30
CDR3nt: TGTGCCTGGGGGGGACAGGGTCGTACAGATACGCAGTATTTT
CDR3aa: CAWGGQGRTDTQYF

len: 15
d_gene: TRBD2
abundance: .
j_gene: TRBJ2-7
v_gene: TRBV5-7
CDR3nt: TGTGCCAGCAGCTTGGATCGCGGGAGGGCCCACGAGCAGTACTTC
CDR3aa: CASSLDRGRAHEQYF

len: 16
d_gene: .
abundance: .
j_gene: TRBJ2-7
v_gene: TRBV27
CDR3nt: TGTGCCAGCAGCCCTCGTCTCCTCGGGAGCTCCTACGAGCAGTACTTC
CDR3aa: CASSPRLLGSSYEQYF

len: 18
d_gene: .
abundance: .
j_gene: TRBJ2-7
v_gene: TRBV18
CDR3nt: TGTGCCAGCTCACCCCAAAGTTTCGGCAGGACGAGCTCCTACGAGCAGTACTTC
CDR3aa: CASSPQSFGRTSSYEQYF

len: 13
d_gene: .
abundance: .
j_gene: TRBJ2-6
v_gene: TRBV5-6
CDR3nt: TGTGCCAGCAGCTTGTCAGGGGCCAACGTCCTGACTTTC
CDR3aa: CASSLSGANVLTF

len: 15
d_gene: .
abundance: once
j_gene: TRBJ2-7
v_gene: TRBV7-2
CDR3nt: TGTGCCAGCAGCCGTCGGTTGGGGTCGGCCTACGAGCAGTACTTC
CDR3aa: CASSRRLGSAYEQYF

len: 14
d_gene: TRBD2
abundance: .
j_gene: TRBJ2-1
v_gene: TRBV2
CDR3nt: TGTGCCAGCAGTGAAATCGGGACTAGCTATGAGCAGTTCTTC
CDR3aa: CASSEIGTSYEQFF

len: 16
d_gene: .
abundance: once
j_gene: TRBJ1-2
v_gene: TRBV30
CDR3nt: TGTGCCTGGATACGAGGGCAGGGGACCTTGACTTCTGGCTACACCTTC
CDR3aa: CAWIRGQGTLTSGYTF

len: 15
d_gene: TRBD1
abundance: once
j_gene: TRBJ1-5
v_gene: TRBV2
CDR3nt: TGTGCCAGCAGTGATGATTCAGGGGGCGATCAGCCCCAGCATTTT
CDR3aa: CASSDDSGGDQPQHF

len: 14
d_gene: .
abundance: few
j_gene: TRBJ1-2
v_gene: TRBV6-5
CDR3nt: TGTGCCAGCAGTTTCCGACAGGACCTAAGGGGCTACACCTTC
CDR3aa: CASSFRQDLRGYTF

len: 14
d_gene: .
abundance: .
j_gene: TRBJ2-7
v_gene: TRBV7-2
CDR3nt: TGTGCCAGCAGCGTCGGCCCTCACGCCCACGAGCAGTACTTC
CDR3aa: CASSVGPHAHEQYF

len: 15
d_gene: .
abundance: .
j_gene: TRBJ1-5
v_gene: TRBV28
CDR3nt: TGTGCCAGCAGTCTGGTGAAAGGGCGGGGGCAGCCCCAGCATTTT
CDR3aa: CASSLVKGRGQPQHF

len: 16
d_gene: .
abundance: .
j_gene: TRBJ2-3
v_gene: TRBV7-2
CDR3nt: TGTGCCAGCAGCTTATCACTAGGAGGCAGCACAGATACGCAGTATTTT
CDR3aa: CASSLSLGGSTDTQYF